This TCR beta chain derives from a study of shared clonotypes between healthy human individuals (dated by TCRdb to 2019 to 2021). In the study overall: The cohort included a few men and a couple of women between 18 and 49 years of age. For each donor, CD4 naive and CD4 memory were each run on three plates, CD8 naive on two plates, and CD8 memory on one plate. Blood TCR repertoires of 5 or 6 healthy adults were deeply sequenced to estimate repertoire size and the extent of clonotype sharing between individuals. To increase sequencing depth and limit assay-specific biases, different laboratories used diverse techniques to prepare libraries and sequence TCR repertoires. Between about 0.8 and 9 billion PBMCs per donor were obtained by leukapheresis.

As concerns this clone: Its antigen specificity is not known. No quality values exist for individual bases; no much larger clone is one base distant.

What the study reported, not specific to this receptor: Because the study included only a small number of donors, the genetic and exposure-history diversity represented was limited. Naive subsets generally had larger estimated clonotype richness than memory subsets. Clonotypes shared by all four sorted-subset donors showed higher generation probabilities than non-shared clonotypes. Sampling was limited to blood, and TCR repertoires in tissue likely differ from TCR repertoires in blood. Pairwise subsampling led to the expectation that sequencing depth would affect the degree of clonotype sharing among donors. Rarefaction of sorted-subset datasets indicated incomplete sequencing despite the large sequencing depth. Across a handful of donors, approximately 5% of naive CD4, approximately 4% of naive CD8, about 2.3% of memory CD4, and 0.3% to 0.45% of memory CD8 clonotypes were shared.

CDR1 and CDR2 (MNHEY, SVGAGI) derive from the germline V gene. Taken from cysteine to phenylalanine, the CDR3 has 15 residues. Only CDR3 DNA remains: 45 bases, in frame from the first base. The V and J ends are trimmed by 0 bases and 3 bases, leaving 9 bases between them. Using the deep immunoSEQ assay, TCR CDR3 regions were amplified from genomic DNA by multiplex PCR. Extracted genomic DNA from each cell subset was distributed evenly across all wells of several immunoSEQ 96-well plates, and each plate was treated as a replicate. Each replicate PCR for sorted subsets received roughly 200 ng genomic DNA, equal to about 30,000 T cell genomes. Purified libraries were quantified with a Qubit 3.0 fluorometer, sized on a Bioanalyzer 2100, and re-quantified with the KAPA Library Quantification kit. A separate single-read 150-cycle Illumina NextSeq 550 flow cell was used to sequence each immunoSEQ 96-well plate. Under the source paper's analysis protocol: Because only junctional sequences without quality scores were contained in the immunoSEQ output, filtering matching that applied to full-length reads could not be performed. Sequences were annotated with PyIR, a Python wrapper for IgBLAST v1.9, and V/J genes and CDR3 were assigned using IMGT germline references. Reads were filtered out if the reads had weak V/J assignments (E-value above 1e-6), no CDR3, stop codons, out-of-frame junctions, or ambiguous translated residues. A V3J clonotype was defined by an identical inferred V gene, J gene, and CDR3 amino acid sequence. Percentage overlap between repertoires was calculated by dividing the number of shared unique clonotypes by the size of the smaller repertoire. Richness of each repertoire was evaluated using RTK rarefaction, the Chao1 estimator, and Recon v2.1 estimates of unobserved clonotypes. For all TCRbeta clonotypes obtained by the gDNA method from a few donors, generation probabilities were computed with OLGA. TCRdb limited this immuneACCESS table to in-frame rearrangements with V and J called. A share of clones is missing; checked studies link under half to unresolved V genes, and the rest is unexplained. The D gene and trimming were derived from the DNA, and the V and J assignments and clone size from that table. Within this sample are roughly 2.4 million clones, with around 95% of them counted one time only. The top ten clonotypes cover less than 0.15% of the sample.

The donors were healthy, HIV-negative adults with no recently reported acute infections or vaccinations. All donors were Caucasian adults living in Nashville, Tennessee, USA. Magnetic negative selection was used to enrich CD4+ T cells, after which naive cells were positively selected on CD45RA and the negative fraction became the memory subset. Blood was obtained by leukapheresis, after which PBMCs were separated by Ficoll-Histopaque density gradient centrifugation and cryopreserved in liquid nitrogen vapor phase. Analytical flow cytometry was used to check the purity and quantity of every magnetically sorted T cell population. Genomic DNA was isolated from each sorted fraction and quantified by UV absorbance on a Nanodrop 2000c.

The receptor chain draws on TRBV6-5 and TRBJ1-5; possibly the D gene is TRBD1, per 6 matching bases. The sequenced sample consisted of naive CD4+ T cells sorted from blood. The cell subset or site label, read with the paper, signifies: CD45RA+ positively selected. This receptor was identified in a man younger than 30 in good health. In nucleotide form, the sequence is TGTGCCAGCAGTTACTCCGACAGGCCCAATCAGCCCCAGCATTTT. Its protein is CASSYSDRPNQPQHF.